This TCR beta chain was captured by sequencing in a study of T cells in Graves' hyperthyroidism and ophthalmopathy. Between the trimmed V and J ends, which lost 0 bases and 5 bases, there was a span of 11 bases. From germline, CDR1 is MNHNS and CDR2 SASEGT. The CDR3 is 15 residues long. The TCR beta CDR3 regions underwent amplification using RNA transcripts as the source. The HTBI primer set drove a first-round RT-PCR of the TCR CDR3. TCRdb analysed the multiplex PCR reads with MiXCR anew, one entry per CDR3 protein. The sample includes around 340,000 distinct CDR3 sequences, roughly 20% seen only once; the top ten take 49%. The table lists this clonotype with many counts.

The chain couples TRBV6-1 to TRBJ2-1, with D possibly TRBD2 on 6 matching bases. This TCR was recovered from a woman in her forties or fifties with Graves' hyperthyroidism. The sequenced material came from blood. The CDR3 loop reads CASSEARGIDNEQFF. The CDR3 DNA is TGTGCCAGCAGTGAAGCCCGGGGGATCGACAATGAGCAGTTCTTC.